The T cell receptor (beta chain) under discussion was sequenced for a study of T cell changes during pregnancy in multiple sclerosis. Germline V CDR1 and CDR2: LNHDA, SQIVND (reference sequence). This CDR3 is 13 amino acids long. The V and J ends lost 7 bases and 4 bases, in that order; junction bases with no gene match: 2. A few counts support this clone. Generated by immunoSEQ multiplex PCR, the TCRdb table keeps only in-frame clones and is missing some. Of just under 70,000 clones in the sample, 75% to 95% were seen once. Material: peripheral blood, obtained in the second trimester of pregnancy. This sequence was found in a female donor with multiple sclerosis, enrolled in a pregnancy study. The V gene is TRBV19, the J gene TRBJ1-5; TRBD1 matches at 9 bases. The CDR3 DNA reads TGTGCCAGTATCGACAGGGGGAATCAGCCCCAGCATTTT. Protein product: CASIDRGNQPQHF.